This T cell receptor beta chain is drawn from a study of shared clonotypes between healthy human individuals. At the level of the study: There were three CD4 naive, three CD4 memory, two CD8 naive and one CD8 memory plates per donor.

Study observations and caveats: Sequencing of the sorted subsets was shown by rarefaction to be incomplete despite large depth.

The naive CD8 subset, CD45RO-negative cells positively selected for CCR7, excluded terminally differentiated effector memory CD45RA+ cells. Clones were read by immunoSEQ multiplex PCR, and TCRdb kept only the in-frame ones, dropping some. Seen here are around 1.9 million clones, more than 85% observed once, and the top ten hold more than 1.5%. Remarks on this clone: The antigen is undetermined.

The CDR3 runs 15 residues. The trim removed 3 bases at V and 4 bases at J, leaving 8 bases unmatched. CDR1 is GTSNPN, CDR2 SVGIG, per germline (reference sequence). The specimen sequenced was naive CD8+ T cells from PBMCs. The receptor comes from a man aged 18-30 years in good health. Some clones in this sample may be carry-over from other donors' samples. This chain links TRBV30 with TRBJ2-1, with 8 bases that match TRBD2. The CDR3 bases are TGTGCCTGGAGGCTTCGACTAGCGCGATACAATGAGCAGTTCTTC. Its protein is CAWRLRLARYNEQFF.